These 9 T cell receptor beta chains were sequenced from one sample in a study of PD-1 blockade in mismatch repair-deficient tumors. Data came from immunoSEQ multiplex PCR; TCRdb stores just in-frame clones and leaves some out. The table lists fewer than 60,000 clones, around 77% of them singletons. The source material was PBMCs, sampled before pembrolizumab treatment. These receptors were collected from an adult with mismatch repair-deficient cancer.

This chain joins TRBV15 and TRBJ2-5; a weak D match, TRBD1 (6 bases). The V end was cut by 3 bases, the J end by 1 base, with 12 bases between. CDR1 is LNHNV and CDR2 is YYDKDF in the germline V gene (reference sequence). This CDR3 contains 15 residues. In nucleotides, the CDR3 is TGTGCCACCAGCAGGGATGGGACACCCCAAGAGACCCAGTACTTC. It yields the protein CATSRDGTPQETQYF. The entire variable domain, with the rest obtained from reference TRBV15 and TRBJ2-5, is as follows: DAMVIQNPRYQVTQFGKPVTLSCSQTLNHNVMYWYQQKSSQAPKLLFHYYDKDFNNEADTPDNFQSRRPNTSFCFLDIRSPGLGDTAMYLCATSRDGTPQETQYFGPGTRLLVL.

The V gene is TRBV14, the J gene TRBJ2-5; 7 bases are a match to TRBD1. Losses at the gene ends were 6 bases for V and 7 bases for J; bases not matched to a gene: 14. Germline V gives CDR1 SGHDN, CDR2 FVKESK. The CDR3 is 15 amino acids. CDR3 amino acids: CASSPATGRKGTQYF. The DNA for the CDR3 is TGTGCCAGCAGTCCCGCGACAGGGCGAAAAGGGACCCAGTACTTC. Full variable domain (rest looked up from reference TRBV14 and TRBJ2-5): EAGVTQFPSHSVIEKGQTVTLRCDPISGHDNLYWYRRVMGKEIKFLLHFVKESKQDESGMPNNRFLAERTGGTYSTLKVQPAELEDSGVYFCASSPATGRKGTQYFGPGTRLLVL.

This clone came up once. The chain recombines TRBV19 with TRBJ2-6; tentative D call: TRBD2 (5 bases). CDR3 size: 17 residues. V was pared by 1 base and J by 0 bases, with 10 bases between. The germline gives CDR1 LNHDA, CDR2 SQIVND (reference sequence). The DNA of the CDR3 is TGTGCCAGTAGTATAGGGACTTTGCGCTCTGGGGCCAACGTCCTGACTTTC. Encoded protein: CASSIGTLRSGANVLTF.

This rearrangement joins TRBV28 to TRBJ1-2, with D possibly matching TRBD1 (5 bases). The CDR3 sequence is 14 residues long. CDR1 MDHEN and CDR2 SYDVKM come from the germline V gene. V was trimmed by 3 bases and J by 5 bases, leaving 13 bases between them. The CDR3 DNA reads TGTGCCAGCAGTTTGGTCTCAGGGTGGTATGGCTACACCTTC. This encodes CASSLVSGWYGYTF.

This chain connects TRBV6-4 to TRBJ2-1; D gene unclear. Germline V gene sequence: CDR1 MRHNA, CDR2 SNTAGT. The V and J ends lost 5 bases and 10 bases respectively, with 18 bases between them. The CDR3 runs to 14 residues. The CDR3 protein is CASSPGRNNGEQFF. CDR3 nucleotides: TGTGCCAGCAGTCCCGGAAGGAACAACGGGGAGCAGTTCTTC.

In this sample, this clone turned up once. The chain recombines TRBV2 with TRBJ1-1; 7 positions agree with TRBD1. Germline CDR1 SNHLY, CDR2 FYNNEI. J was trimmed by 5 bases and V by 5 bases; bases with no gene match: 5. The CDR3 is 13 residues long. CDR3: CASSTQGLTEAFF. The CDR3 DNA is TGTGCCAGCAGTACACAGGGGTTAACTGAAGCTTTCTTT.

V gene TRBV29-1 combines with J gene TRBJ2-7; possible D gene TRBD2, 5 bases. Germline V gives CDR1 SQVTM, CDR2 ANQGSEA. The CDR3 contains 16 residues. V was cut by 5 bases and J by 0 bases, with 20 bases left in between. In nucleotides, the CDR3 is TGCAGCGTTACCTCCCCCCCGAGCGGAACCTCCTACGAGCAGTACTTC. Its protein product is CSVTSPPSGTSYEQYF.

The chain uses TRBV27 and TRBJ2-5; the match to TRBD2 covers 9 bases. J was trimmed by 2 bases and V by 6 bases; bases with no gene match: 10. Germline V gives CDR1 MNHEY, CDR2 SMNVEV (reference sequence). The CDR3 has 16 amino acids. The CDR3 protein is CASRDQAGGLQETQYF. CDR3 coding DNA: TGTGCCAGCAGGGACCAAGCGGGAGGCCTTCAAGAGACCCAGTACTTC.

V and J are TRBV9 and TRBJ1-4, with a tentative D call TRBD1 (6 bases). The germline V and J ends were trimmed by 0 bases and 6 bases, with 15 bases remaining between them. The CDR3 has 16 amino acids. Germline loops: CDR1 SGDLS, CDR2 YYNGEE. This chain's CDR3 is CASSVGDVGGHEKLFF. The CDR3 DNA sequence: TGTGCCAGCAGCGTAGGTGATGTAGGGGGGCATGAAAAACTGTTTTTT.